One sample yielded the 21 T cell receptor beta chains listed below, sequenced in a study of blood T cell repertoires in COVID-19. Sequencing used immunoSEQ multiplex PCR; TCRdb keeps in-frame clones, though not all of them. The sample has 45,000 or so clones; 83% are singletons. Material: peripheral blood. These receptors originate from a man older than 75 in a cohort sampled during active COVID-19.

The rearrangement uses TRBV5-1 and TRBJ2-1; D unresolved. With 4 bases removed from V and 4 bases from J, the gap between germline ends came to 12 bases. Germline V CDR1 and CDR2: SGHRS, YFSETQ. The CDR3 is 14 amino acids. CDR3 sequence: CASSVQQTYNEQFF. CDR3 bases: TGCGCCAGCAGCGTCCAGCAGACTTACAATGAGCAGTTCTTC. The complete variable domain, with remaining parts taken from reference TRBV5-1 and TRBJ2-1, reads KAGVTQTPRYLIKTRGQQVTLSCSPISGHRSVSWYQQTPGQGLQFLFEYFSETQRNKGNFPGRFSGRQFSNSRSEMNVSTLELGDSALYLCASSVQQTYNEQFFGPGTRLTVL.

The chain combines TRBV3-1 (or the pseudogene TRBV3-2) with TRBJ2-2, with TRBD2 matching over 7 bases. The CDR3 length is 15 residues. Looked up from germline, CDR1 is LGHDT and CDR2 is YNNKEL (reference sequence). V gave up 1 base and J gave up 2 bases; unmatched junction bases: 1. CDR3 coding DNA: TGTGCCAGCAGCCAAGGGACTAGAAACACCGGGGAGCTGTTTTTT. Protein product: CASSQGTRNTGELFF.

The V gene is TRBV19, the J gene TRBJ2-3; possibly TRBD1 for D (6 bases). The CDR3 contains 14 residues. Germline CDR1 reads LNHDA; CDR2 reads SQIVND (reference sequence). Trimming removed 0 bases from V and 4 bases from J, with 8 bases in between. This CDR3 is CASSIDRGPDTQYF. CDR3 coding DNA: TGTGCCAGTAGTATAGACAGGGGCCCAGATACGCAGTATTTT.

V and J are TRBV5-1 and TRBJ2-7; 7 bases are a match to TRBD2. The CDR3 runs to 15 residues. Germline-derived CDR1 and CDR2 are SGHRS and YFSETQ. Trimming removed 4 bases from V and 3 bases from J; junction bases left unmatched: 10. The CDR3 loop is CASSKGGGTLYEQYF. DNA of the CDR3: TGCGCCAGCAGCAAAGGCGGGGGAACTCTCTACGAGCAGTACTTC.

This chain joins TRBV2 and TRBJ2-1; D ambiguous. The CDR3 is made up of 13 amino acids. V lost 4 bases, J lost 3 bases, and 7 bases lay in between. Germline CDR1 reads SNHLY; CDR2 reads FYNNEI. CDR3 residues: CASSAPGYNEQFF. In DNA form, the CDR3 reads TGTGCCAGCAGTGCCCCCGGCTACAATGAGCAGTTCTTC.

The V and J genes are TRBV19 and TRBJ2-6, with D possibly being TRBD2 (6 bases). This CDR3 has 19 amino acids. Trimming took 5 bases from V and 0 from J, leaving 20 bases between them. Germline CDR1 is LNHDA and CDR2 is SQIVND (reference sequence). This CDR3 is CASSLEGHILTSGANVLTF. CDR3 sequence (DNA): TGTGCCAGTAGTCTGGAGGGGCACATACTAACCTCTGGGGCCAACGTCCTGACTTTC.

The chain recombines TRBV5-3 with TRBJ1-6; D possibly corresponds to TRBD1 (6 bases). TRBV5-3 is designated an ORF whose function remains uncertain. Trimming took 2 bases from V and 4 from J, leaving 13 bases between them. The CDR3 length is 16 residues. CDR3 sequence reads: CARSLTYRDYNSPLHF. The CDR3 DNA follows: TGTGCCAGAAGCTTAACCTACAGGGATTATAATTCACCCCTCCACTTT.

The rearrangement uses TRBV5-1 and TRBJ2-7; weak D call: TRBD2 (7 bases). The CDR3 extends over 15 amino acids. The V and J ends lost 4 bases and 1 base respectively, with 15 bases between them. Germline-derived CDR1 and CDR2 are SGHRS and YFSETQ. The CDR3 DNA reads TGCGCCAGCAGCCCTGAAGGGGGGGGGTCCTACGAGCAGTACTTC. It translates to CASSPEGGGSYEQYF.

The V call is TRBV21-1, the J call TRBJ1-6; TRBD1, as called in the table, went unchecked against the DNA. TRBV21-1 is designated a pseudogene. The CDR3 spans 17 residues. Here the CDR3 DNA reads TGTGCCAGCAGCAGCCGACATGACGCTGCCCTTAATTCACCCCTCCACTTT. Encoded protein: CASSSRHDAALNSPLHF.

The chain couples TRBV28 to TRBJ2-7, with 8 bases matching TRBD1. Germline V gene data show CDR1 as MDHEN and CDR2 as SYDVKM. This CDR3 has 14 amino acids. V was pared by 0 bases and J by 6 bases, with 4 bases of the junction left unmatched. The CDR3 loop reads CASSLWGQVAEQYF. CDR3 bases: TGTGCCAGCAGTTTATGGGGACAGGTAGCCGAGCAGTACTTC.

V is TRBV28 and J is TRBJ2-7, with D maybe TRBD1 (5 bases). Trimming removed 1 base from V and 0 bases from J, with 7 bases in between. The germline V gene encodes CDR1 MDHEN and CDR2 SYDVKM. The CDR3 loop spans 14 amino acids. This CDR3 is CASSLSRASYEQYF. CDR3 DNA: TGTGCCAGCAGTTTATCCAGGGCCTCCTACGAGCAGTACTTC.

The genes are TRBV7-2 and TRBJ2-7, with 7 bases matching TRBD1. CDR1 and CDR2 (germline): SGHTA, FQGNSA. The CDR3 contains 14 residues. With 5 bases clipped from V and 0 bases from J, the junction kept 4 bases outside the gene matches. CDR3 in DNA: TGTGCCAGCAGCCCGGACAGGTTCTCCTACGAGCAGTACTTC. It yields the protein CASSPDRFSYEQYF.

The chain employs TRBV2 and TRBJ1-4; D may be TRBD1 (5 bases). V dropped 8 bases and J dropped 8 bases, with 24 bases sitting between them. Germline-derived CDR1 and CDR2 are SNHLY and FYNNEI. The CDR3 extends over 16 amino acids. The DNA for the CDR3 is TGTGCCAGCGAACGTACGGGACTAGGGGCGGGCGAAAAACTGTTTTTT. This sequence encodes CASERTGLGAGEKLFF.

The V gene is TRBV9, the J gene TRBJ1-2; possible D gene TRBD1, 6 bases. The CDR3 totals 15 residues. Trimming removed 0 bases at V and 4 bases at J, with 13 bases between. CDR1 is SGDLS, CDR2 YYNGEE, per germline. For the CDR3, the DNA is TGTGCCAGCAGCGTAGGGGAGGGGGGTACCTATGGCTACACCTTC. It is translated as CASSVGEGGTYGYTF.

The V gene is TRBV18, the J gene TRBJ1-1; D is uncertain. V was trimmed by 6 bases and J by 1 base, leaving 6 bases between them. Germline lookup yields CDR1 KGHSH and CDR2 LQKENI. The CDR3 totals 12 residues. CDR3 DNA: TGTGCCAGCTCTCCGCGGAACACTGAAGCTTTCTTT. Its translation: CASSPRNTEAFF.

This chain connects TRBV5-1 to TRBJ1-1; 7 bases match TRBD1. Germline V gene lookup returns CDR1 SGHRS and CDR2 YFSETQ. V was pared by 4 bases and J by 4 bases, with 7 bases of the junction left unmatched. CDR3 length: 14 residues. CDR3 region: CASSVRQGRTEAFF. The DNA of the CDR3 is TGCGCCAGCAGCGTCAGACAGGGTCGCACTGAAGCTTTCTTT.

The J gene is TRBJ1-1, the V gene TRBV6-5, with D uncertain. The V and J ends lost 0 bases and 4 bases respectively, with 12 bases between them. The germline V gene encodes CDR1 MNHEY and CDR2 SVGAGI. This CDR3 region has 15 residues. The CDR3 DNA follows: TGTGCCAGCAGTTACTCGCGAACTATGACCACTGAAGCTTTCTTT. Amino acid sequence: CASSYSRTMTTEAFF.

This chain joins TRBV24-1 and TRBJ2-7, with 7 nucleotides matching TRBD2. This CDR3 region has 14 residues. The V gene's germline CDR1 is KGHDR and CDR2 SFDVKD. The junction had 4 bases not matched to a gene; V was cut back by 5 bases and J by 1 base. The CDR3 sequence is CATSAGGSSYEQYF. CDR3 sequence (DNA): TGTGCCACCAGTGCCGGGGGGTCTTCCTACGAGCAGTACTTC.

This clone was observed a single time. V gene TRBV19 combines with J gene TRBJ1-1; weak D call: TRBD1 (5 bases). V lost 1 base and J lost 4, with 13 bases in between. This CDR3 is 15 amino acids long. Germline-derived CDR1 and CDR2 are LNHDA and SQIVND (reference sequence). In DNA, the CDR3 is TGTGCCAGTAGTATAGTCGGGGGTGGGATCACTGAAGCTTTCTTT. As protein: CASSIVGGGITEAFF.

The chain employs TRBV19 and TRBJ1-5; 7 nucleotides match TRBD1. CDR1 and CDR2 from the germline V gene are LNHDA and SQIVND (reference sequence). CDR3 length: 13 amino acids. After removal of 4 bases from V and 7 bases from J, the junction contained 4 bases not matched to a gene. In DNA, the CDR3 is TGTGCCAGTAGTAGGGCAGGGGGGCAGCCCCAGCATTTT. It translates to CASSRAGGQPQHF.

This chain joins TRBV7-2 and TRBJ2-7; D ambiguous. Germline assignment: CDR1 SGHTA and CDR2 FQGNSA. The V and J ends lost 2 bases and 1 base respectively, with 9 bases between them. CDR3 length: 14 residues. DNA of the CDR3: TGTGCCAGCAGCTTAACGGTATTTTCCTACGAGCAGTACTTC. Amino acids: CASSLTVFSYEQYF.